These 20 T cell receptor beta chains were sequenced from one sample in a study of blood T cell repertoires in COVID-19. Profiling relied on immunoSEQ multiplex PCR, and the TCRdb table lists in-frame clones only, not all of them. In the table there are some 300,000 clones, 85% to 90% of which are singletons. Sequenced sample: PBMCs or T cells enriched from blood (not recorded which). These receptors all stem from a woman between 50 and 59 years old who had been exposed to COVID-19.

This chain joins TRBV28 and TRBJ2-5; D may be TRBD2 (5 bases). Germline values: CDR1 MDHEN, CDR2 SYDVKM. This CDR3 region has 15 residues. V gave up 6 bases and J gave up 4 bases, with 18 bases separating them. CDR3 in amino acids: CASRLPLAAGETQYF. In nucleotides, the CDR3 is TGTGCCAGCAGACTGCCTCTAGCAGCAGGAGAGACCCAGTACTTC.

The chain links TRBV6-5 to TRBJ2-3, with TRBD2 matching over 12 bases. Germline CDR1 and CDR2: MNHEY and SVGAGI. V trimming: 6 bases; J trimming: 2 bases; junction bases outside the gene matches: 6. The CDR3 is 16 amino acids. The CDR3 DNA reads TGTGCCAGCAGATACCTAGCGGGGGGGGTCACAGATACGCAGTATTTT. This translates into CASRYLAGGVTDTQYF.

The J gene is TRBJ2-1, the V gene TRBV19; the D gene is possibly TRBD2 (5 bases). In germline, CDR1 is LNHDA, CDR2 SQIVND (reference sequence). V was pared by 6 bases and J by 7 bases, with 13 bases between. This CDR3 is 13 amino acids long. CDR3 residues: CASSQRRDNEQFF. DNA for the CDR3: TGTGCCAGTAGCCAGCGTCGGGATAATGAGCAGTTCTTC.

V usage is TRBV30 and J usage is TRBJ2-2, with 9 bases matching TRBD2. Trimming took 1 base from V and 6 from J; bases not matched to a gene: 6. Germline V gene data show CDR1 as GTSNPN and CDR2 as SVGIG (reference sequence). The CDR3 loop spans 15 amino acids. CDR3 DNA sequence: TGTGCCTGGAGTGCCCCTGGCGGGAGGGCCGGGGAGCTGTTTTTT. Residues: CAWSAPGGRAGELFF.

CDR3 region: CASSLRFEGHEQYF. The CDR3 region has the DNA TGTGCCAGCAGCTTGAGGTTTGAGGGCCACGAGCAGTACTTC. V gene TRBV5-5 combines with J gene TRBJ2-7; possible D gene TRBD2, 5 bases. Germline V gene sequence: CDR1 SGHKS, CDR2 YYEKEE (reference sequence). The CDR3 runs to 14 residues. V was trimmed by 1 base and J by 5 bases, leaving 13 bases between them. The complete variable domain, with remaining parts taken from reference TRBV5-5 and TRBJ2-7, reads DAGVTQSPTHLIKTRGQQVTLRCSPISGHKSVSWYQQVLGQGPQFIFQYYEKEERGRGNFPDRFSARQFPNYSSELNVNALLLGDSALYLCASSLRFEGHEQYFGPGTRLTVT.

This chain links TRBV28 with TRBJ2-7; 7 bases agree with TRBD1. J gave up 4 bases and V 2 bases, and 8 bases lay outside the gene matches. Per germline, CDR1 MDHEN and CDR2 SYDVKM. The CDR3 covers 15 residues. CDR3 in amino acids: CASSLVTGTLYEQYF. The CDR3 DNA follows: TGTGCCAGCAGTTTAGTGACAGGGACCTTATACGAGCAGTACTTC. The variable domain in full, completed from reference TRBV28 and TRBJ2-7, reads DVKVTQSSRYLVKRTGEKVFLECVQDMDHENMFWYRQDPGLGLRLIYFSYDVKMKEKGDIPEGYSVSREKKERFSLILESASTNQTSMYLCASSLVTGTLYEQYFGPGTRLTVT.

This rearrangement joins TRBV28 to TRBJ1-2; 11 bases line up with TRBD1. CDR3 length equals 16 residues. V was pared by 5 bases and J by 2 bases, with 7 bases of the junction left unmatched. Germline values: CDR1 MDHEN, CDR2 SYDVKM. In DNA form, the CDR3 reads TGTGCCAGCAGTAAGGGACAGGGGGTCGGCAACTATGGCTACACCTTC. This gives the protein CASSKGQGVGNYGYTF.

The chain couples TRBV7-2 to TRBJ2-5; D might be TRBD2 (6 bases). Germline V gene sequence: CDR1 SGHTA, CDR2 FQGNSA. Between the trimmed V and J ends, which lost 5 bases and 1 base, there was a span of 8 bases. This CDR3 has 13 amino acids. CDR3 amino acids: CASSTGVQETQYF. CDR3 DNA sequence: TGTGCCAGCAGCACGGGAGTCCAAGAGACCCAGTACTTC. Filled out from reference TRBV7-2 and TRBJ2-5, the complete variable domain reads GAGVSQSPSNKVTEKGKDVELRCDPISGHTALYWYRQSLGQGLEFLIYFQGNSAPDKSGLPSDRFSAERTGGSVSTLTIQRTQQEDSAVYLCASSTGVQETQYFGPGTRLLVL.

The CDR3 here is CASSPGWRGAYNEQFF. CDR3 nucleotide sequence: TGTGCCAGCAGTCCGGGGTGGCGGGGGGCCTACAATGAGCAGTTCTTC. The J gene is TRBJ2-1, the V gene TRBV2, with 8 bases that match TRBD2. In germline, CDR1 is SNHLY, CDR2 FYNNEI. The CDR3 covers 16 residues. The J segment lost 2 bases and the V segment lost 5 bases, leaving 8 bases of the junction unmatched.

This sequence joins TRBV28 and TRBJ1-2; the D is unclear. The germline CDR1 and CDR2 sequences are MDHEN and SYDVKM. V was cut by 6 bases and J by 4 bases, with 15 bases left in between. The CDR3 loop spans 14 amino acids. CDR3 DNA sequence: TGTGCCAGCAGACTAGGGAGGAGAATCTATGGCTACACCTTC. Encoded protein: CASRLGRRIYGYTF.

The V and J genes are TRBV5-4 and TRBJ1-1; TRBD1 matches at 7 bases. The J segment lost 4 bases and the V segment lost 1 base, leaving 7 bases of the junction unmatched. From germline, CDR1 is SGHNT and CDR2 YYREEE (reference sequence). This CDR3 spans 15 amino acids. The CDR3 nucleotides read TGTGCCAGCAGCTTGTCGACAGGGACGACCACTGAAGCTTTCTTT. As protein: CASSLSTGTTTEAFF.

The genes are TRBV3-1 (or the pseudogene TRBV3-2) and TRBJ1-4; 7 bases line up with TRBD1. Germline CDR1 and CDR2: LGHDT and YNNKEL (reference sequence). The ends lost 3 bases at V and 5 bases at J; junction bases unmatched: 6. The CDR3 runs to 15 residues. The DNA of the CDR3 is TGTGCCAGCAGCCACCGGACAGGAAACAATGAAAAACTGTTTTTT. It codes for CASSHRTGNNEKLFF.

The chain combines TRBV18 with TRBJ1-2; 11 bases map to TRBD1. Germline-derived CDR1 and CDR2 are KGHSH and LQKENI. V shed 4 bases and J 4 bases; nucleotides not matched to a gene: 5. This CDR3 has 15 amino acids. The CDR3 sequence is CASSRGTGGPYGYTF. The CDR3, as DNA: TGTGCCAGCTCACGAGGGACAGGGGGTCCCTATGGCTACACCTTC.

The rearrangement uses TRBV19 and TRBJ1-1, with D unclear. V dropped 3 bases and J dropped 11 bases, with 13 bases sitting between them. Germline assignment: CDR1 LNHDA and CDR2 SQIVND (reference sequence). This CDR3 comprises 12 residues. The CDR3: CASSMSGLQAFF. The CDR3 region has the DNA TGTGCCAGTAGTATGTCAGGCCTACAGGCTTTCTTT.

The CDR3 is CASSQDQEVSSSEAFF. For the CDR3, the DNA is TGCGCCAGCAGCCAAGATCAAGAGGTGTCCTCGTCTGAAGCTTTCTTT. J is TRBJ1-1 and V is TRBV4-1; D unclear. The length of the CDR3 is 16 residues. The V end was cut by 0 bases, the J end by 6 bases, with 17 bases between. The germline V gene encodes CDR1 MGHRA and CDR2 YSYEKL.

The chain is built from TRBV24-1 and TRBJ2-3, with 8 positions matching TRBD2. The trim removed 3 bases at V and 1 base at J, leaving 20 bases unmatched. Per the germline V gene, CDR1 is KGHDR and CDR2 is SFDVKD. The CDR3 runs 21 residues. DNA of the CDR3: TGTGCCACCAGTGATCTGTGGGGCAGCCCGAATGCAGCGGGGGGCACAGATACGCAGTATTTT. Translation: CATSDLWGSPNAAGGTDTQYF.

V usage is TRBV6-5 and J usage is TRBJ2-7, with D perhaps matching TRBD2 (7 bases). Trimming cost V 7 bases and J 4 bases, with 17 bases left between them. CDR1 and CDR2 from the germline V gene are MNHEY and SVGAGI. The CDR3 runs to 14 residues. The CDR3 DNA reads TGTGCCAGCACATCGGGGGCGGGGGTTTACGAGCAGTACTTC. It encodes CASTSGAGVYEQYF.

The V call is TRBV2, the J call TRBJ2-3; 9 bases are shared with TRBD2. The CDR3 spans 18 residues. The germline V gene has CDR1 SNHLY and CDR2 FYNNEI. The J segment lost 2 bases and the V segment lost 6 bases, leaving 15 bases of the junction unmatched. CDR3 sequence reads: CASRKELLSGGHTDTQYF. The CDR3 DNA follows: TGTGCCAGCAGAAAGGAGTTACTAAGCGGGGGGCACACAGATACGCAGTATTTT.

The rearrangement uses TRBV2 and TRBJ2-5; TRBD1 might be the D (6 bases). Germline CDR1 is SNHLY and CDR2 is FYNNEI. Trimming shortened V by 6 bases and J by 4 bases, and 21 bases separated the two germline ends. The CDR3 sequence is 16 residues long. For the CDR3, the DNA is TGTGCCAGCAGGGCTCAACCGGGACACGTTTTAGAGACCCAGTACTTC. Protein product: CASRAQPGHVLETQYF.

The J gene is TRBJ2-2, the V gene TRBV5-1, with 8 bases that match TRBD1. Per germline, CDR1 SGHRS and CDR2 YFSETQ. The CDR3 is made up of 16 amino acids. V was pared by 4 bases and J by 4 bases, with 9 bases of the junction left unmatched. CDR3 coding DNA: TGCGCCAGCAGCGTAACAGGGGGACCTCGCACCGGGGAGCTGTTTTTT. Amino acid sequence: CASSVTGGPRTGELFF.